One and the same sample provided the 11 T cell receptor beta chains below, sequenced in a study of CD8+ T cells in alopecia areata. Extracted RNA was reverse transcribed, and the resulting cDNA served as sequencing template. Clones were read by immunoSEQ multiplex PCR, and TCRdb kept only the in-frame ones, dropping some. The sample holds 220,000 or so clones; 50% to 70% are singletons and the top ten take approximately 0.45%. The sample here was CD4+ T cells sorted from blood, taken at week 0. Receptors originate from a human donor with alopecia areata.

The chain has TRBV30 and TRBJ1-4, with D perhaps TRBD1 (6 bases). V was trimmed by 1 base and J by 5 bases, leaving 11 bases between them. The CDR3 is 14 amino acids. From germline, CDR1 is GTSNPN and CDR2 SVGIG (reference sequence). The CDR3: CAWSEDRTNEKLFF. As DNA, the CDR3 is TGTGCCTGGAGTGAAGACAGGACAAATGAAAAACTGTTTTTT.

This rearrangement joins TRBV7-9 to TRBJ2-3; D unresolved. Between the trimmed V and J ends, which lost 6 bases and 4 bases, there was a span of 8 bases. Germline values: CDR1 SEHNR, CDR2 FQNEAQ (reference sequence). The CDR3 has 12 residues. The CDR3 bases are TGTGCCAGCAGTTTGGGCCCAGATACGCAGTATTTT. Its protein product is CASSLGPDTQYF.

This chain uses TRBV5-1 with TRBJ2-1, with 8 bases matching TRBD2. V lost 2 bases to trimming and J lost 5 bases; unmatched junction nucleotides: 6. Germline lookup yields CDR1 SGHRS and CDR2 YFSETQ. The CDR3 runs 15 residues. In nucleotides, the CDR3 is TGCGCCAGCAGCTTAACTAGCGGTTGGGACAATGAGCAGTTCTTC. Translating it yields CASSLTSGWDNEQFF. Variable domain in full (rest from reference TRBV5-1 and TRBJ2-1): KAGVTQTPRYLIKTRGQQVTLSCSPISGHRSVSWYQQTPGQGLQFLFEYFSETQRNKGNFPGRFSGRQFSNSRSEMNVSTLELGDSALYLCASSLTSGWDNEQFFGPGTRLTVL.

The chain carries TRBV5-6 and TRBJ2-1, with no clear D. The V gene lost 0 bases and the J gene lost 2 bases, with 15 bases spanning the gap. Germline CDR1 is SGHDT and CDR2 is YYEEEE. The length of the CDR3 is 17 residues. CDR3 sequence reads: CASSLGVRSRTYNEQFF. Written as DNA, the CDR3 is TGTGCCAGCAGCTTGGGTGTGAGGTCTCGGACCTACAATGAGCAGTTCTTC.

About this clone itself: At one end the junction does not follow the germline gene, possibly because of a read error. This chain links TRBV11-2 with TRBJ2-1, with 9 bases matching TRBD2. CDR3 size: 15 residues. CDR1 and CDR2 (germline): SGHAT, FQNNGV. CDR3 region: CASSLGLATENEQFF. DNA of the CDR3: TGTGCCAGCAGTTTAGGACTAGCGACAGAAAATGAGCAGTTCTTC. The whole variable domain, remainder taken from reference TRBV11-2 and TRBJ2-1, is EAGVAQSPRYKIIEKRQSVAFWCNPISGHATLYWYQQILGQGPKLLIQFQNNGVVDDSQLPKDRFSAERLKGVDSTLKIQPAKLEDSAVYLCASSLGLATENEQFFGPGTRLTVL.

V usage is TRBV7-9 and J usage is TRBJ2-1, with D possibly matching TRBD2 (6 bases). This CDR3 contains 17 residues. Trimming shortened V by 0 bases and J by 2 bases, and 14 bases separated the two germline ends. Germline CDR1 is SEHNR and CDR2 is FQNEAQ (reference sequence). The CDR3 here is CASSLAPRDSTYNEQFF. CDR3 DNA sequence: TGTGCCAGCAGCTTAGCCCCCCGGGACTCTACCTACAATGAGCAGTTCTTC.

This clone was picked up a small number of times. V gene TRBV14 combines with J gene TRBJ2-5; 7 bases are a match to TRBD2. CDR1 and CDR2 from the germline V gene are SGHDN and FVKESK. J gave up 3 bases and V 4 bases, and 11 bases lay outside the gene matches. The CDR3 consists of 16 residues. The CDR3 protein is CASSPGAKAGEETQYF. The CDR3 DNA reads as TGTGCCAGCAGCCCCGGGGCCAAGGCGGGAGAAGAGACCCAGTACTTC.

V is TRBV14 and J is TRBJ2-7, with D maybe TRBD2 (5 bases). With 2 bases removed from V and 6 bases from J, the gap between germline ends came to 14 bases. Germline assignment: CDR1 SGHDN and CDR2 FVKESK. This CDR3 has 14 residues. The CDR3, as DNA: TGTGCCAGCAGCCAAACGGCAGCAAGCGGCGAGCAGTACTTC. This encodes CASSQTAASGEQYF.

The rearrangement joins TRBV20-1 to TRBJ1-4; D is unclear. CDR1 and CDR2 (germline): DFQATT, SNEGSKA (reference sequence). Deletions cut 7 bases from V and 8 bases from J, with 11 bases between. The CDR3 totals 11 residues. Written as DNA, the CDR3 is TGCAGTGGTACGAGCGGGGAAAAACTGTTTTTT. Translated: CSGTSGEKLFF.

This chain links TRBV4-1 with TRBJ1-2; maybe TRBD1 (6 bases). The CDR3 runs to 16 residues. Deletions cut 4 bases from V and 2 bases from J, with 17 bases between. The germline gives CDR1 MGHRA, CDR2 YSYEKL. The CDR3 DNA follows: TGCGCCAGCAGCCGTACATGGGGGGCCCAGAACTATGGCTACACCTTC. Encoded protein: CASSRTWGAQNYGYTF.

This chain joins TRBV30 and TRBJ1-6, with 9 bases fitting TRBD1. The CDR3 has 17 residues. After removal of 2 bases from V and 1 base from J, the junction contained 6 bases not matched to a gene. Per germline, CDR1 GTSNPN and CDR2 SVGIG (reference sequence). CDR3 in DNA: TGTGCCTGGAGTAGGGGACAGGGATTATCCTATAATTCACCCCTCCACTTT. Protein: CAWSRGQGLSYNSPLHF.